This T cell receptor (beta chain) was documented in a study of vaccination effects on CD4 cells after COVID-19. Findings and caveats of the study: There was marked clonal contraction among infection- and vaccine-induced clones late after vaccination.

Profiled with immunoSEQ multiplex PCR; TCRdb holds only in-frame clones, not every one. Found here are 41,000 or so clones, approximately 80% of them singletons; the top ten hold 2.9%. Trimming left V 0 bases short and J 6 bases short, with 14 bases between. This CDR3 has 15 amino acids. CDR1 and CDR2 (germline): SGHRS, YFSETQ. Before any sequencing was done, the ViraFEST assay used viral peptide pools to expand antigen-specific CD4+ T cells. Following a roughly 9-day culture, CD4+ T cells were purified. Neither prior SARS-CoV-2 infection nor positive nucleocapsid antibodies were present in the vaccine recipients. Comment on this clone: Its target is not known.

This clonotype was obtained from a human donor who received a COVID-19 vaccine. The J gene is TRBJ2-3, the V gene TRBV5-1; D is possibly TRBD2 (6 bases). The sequencing here drew on CD4+ T cells from PBMCs cultured with HCoV-NL63 spike peptides, taken before COVID-19 vaccination. The CDR3 loop is CASSLGGSGDDTQYF. CDR3 nucleotides: TGCGCCAGCAGCTTGGGGGGGTCGGGGGACGATACGCAGTATTTT.